Included here is one T cell receptor (beta chain) sequence, with context. The antigen this receptor binds is unknown. No quality values exist for individual bases; no much larger clone is one base distant. The entry originates in a study of blood T cell repertoires in COVID-19 (dated by TCRdb to the early 2020s). With respect to the entire study: The collaborator samples originated in the United States, Italy and Spain and spanned the acute and convalescent phases of COVID-19. The material from the prospective study consisted of cDNA or gDNA derived from T cells, B-cell-depleted T cells, or PBMCs. Deeply sampled blood TCRbeta repertoires from subjects exposed to, actively infected with, or recovered from COVID-19 were included in the dataset. The repertoires were made available in a free public database intended to serve as a resource for research on the immune response to SARS-CoV-2. Samples were obtained from the ongoing ImmuneRACE study (first 160 participants) and from over a thousand subjects provided by 6 global collaborators. A de-identified subject ID, COVID-19 status, age in years and sex were almost always included in the sample metadata. Where available, HLA class I and class II types were taken from metadata supplied by the sample provider and were not determined by assay-based typing. Summary of the overall study and its limitations: How much clinical and demographic metadata was included differed by source and by participant, and the metadata was provided uncurated.

Samples from volunteer blood donors who had recovered from COVID-19 were contributed by a second Seattle source. Each collaborating institution followed its own protocols to collect whole blood in K2EDTA tubes. For TCRbeta analysis, collaborators shipped samples in one of three forms: frozen whole blood, isolated PBMCs, or DNA extracted from either of those sample types. Measured from the cysteine to the phenylalanine, the CDR3 is 19 residues long. This entry keeps only the CDR3 DNA: 57 bases, framed from base 1. For CDR1 and CDR2, the germline V gene lists SGHAT and FQNNGV. V and J are truncated by 2 bases and 0 bases respectively, leaving an intervening sequence of 23 bases. TCRbeta CDR3 regions were amplified from genomic DNA using the immunoSEQ Assay, a bias-controlled multiplex PCR. The study's processing was this. The number of nucleated cells in each sample was estimated by amplification of reference gene primers within the assay. To quantify the absolute abundance of each unique TCRbeta CDR3 rearrangement, sequence reads were collapsed and filtered. For each sample, productive Simpson clonality was calculated by taking the square root of Simpson's diversity index across productive rearrangements. TCRdb provides this immuneACCESS table in a form limited to in-frame rearrangements. Some clones are lacking; in checked studies, under half of them reflect an unresolved V gene, and why the rest are absent is not known. That table supplies the V and J calls and clone size; D and trimming were determined from the DNA. The sample table holds approximately 170,000 clones, of which around four fifths were seen once. Of the sample, roughly 13% is held by the ten largest clones.

Sequencing used peripheral blood. The receptor's source is a man between 70 and 80 years old who had recovered from COVID-19. Here the chain combines TRBV11-2 and TRBJ2-7, with TRBD2 perhaps the D gene, on 6 matching bases. The CDR3 protein is CASSLLTSLPGGSSYEQYF. The DNA reads as follows: TGTGCCAGCAGCTTACTGACCTCCCTTCCCGGAGGGAGCTCCTACGAGCAGTACTTC.